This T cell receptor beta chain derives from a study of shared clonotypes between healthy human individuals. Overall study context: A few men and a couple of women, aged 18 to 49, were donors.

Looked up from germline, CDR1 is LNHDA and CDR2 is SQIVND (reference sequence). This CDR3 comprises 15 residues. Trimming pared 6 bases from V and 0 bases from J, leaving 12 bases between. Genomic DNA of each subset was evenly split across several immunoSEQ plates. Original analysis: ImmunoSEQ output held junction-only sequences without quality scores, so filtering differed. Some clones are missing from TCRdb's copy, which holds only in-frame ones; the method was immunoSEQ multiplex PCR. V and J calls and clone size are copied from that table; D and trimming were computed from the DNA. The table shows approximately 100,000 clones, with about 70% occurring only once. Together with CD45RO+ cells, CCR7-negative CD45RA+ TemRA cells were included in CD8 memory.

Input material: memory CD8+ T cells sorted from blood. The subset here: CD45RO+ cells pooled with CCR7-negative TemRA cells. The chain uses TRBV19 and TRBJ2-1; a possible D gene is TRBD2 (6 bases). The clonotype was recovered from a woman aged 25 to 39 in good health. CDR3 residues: CASRRDGSSYNEQFF. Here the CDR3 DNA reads TGTGCCAGTAGGAGAGACGGGAGCTCCTACAATGAGCAGTTCTTC.